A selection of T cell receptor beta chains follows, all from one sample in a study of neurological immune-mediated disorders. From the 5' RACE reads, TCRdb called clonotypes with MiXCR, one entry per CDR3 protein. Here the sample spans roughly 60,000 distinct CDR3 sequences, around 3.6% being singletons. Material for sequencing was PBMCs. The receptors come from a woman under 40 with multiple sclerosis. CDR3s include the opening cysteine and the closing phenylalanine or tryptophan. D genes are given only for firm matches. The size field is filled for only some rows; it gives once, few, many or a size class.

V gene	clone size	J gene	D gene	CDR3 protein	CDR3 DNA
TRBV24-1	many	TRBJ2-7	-	CATSVSRGGPYYEQYF	TGTGCCACCAGTGTCTCCCGTGGGGGGCCTTACTACGAGCAGTACTTC
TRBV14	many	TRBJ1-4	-	CASSQELNEKLFF	TGTGCCAGCAGCCAGGAGCTAAATGAAAAACTGTTTTTT
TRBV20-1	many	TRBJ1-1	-	CSGDSVNTEAFF	TGCAGTGGAGACAGCGTGAACACTGAAGCTTTCTTT
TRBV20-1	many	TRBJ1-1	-	CSARVGSEAFF	TGCAGTGCTAGAGTGGGGTCTGAAGCTTTCTTT
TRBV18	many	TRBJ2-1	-	CASSAGASYNEQFF	TGTGCCAGCTCAGCCGGGGCCTCCTACAATGAGCAGTTCTTC
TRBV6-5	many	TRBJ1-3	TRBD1	CASRQQGKGNTIYF	TGTGCCAGCAGGCAACAGGGGAAAGGAAACACCATATATTTT
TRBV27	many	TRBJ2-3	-	CASSQPPGARDTQYF	TGTGCCAGCAGCCAACCCCCCGGCGCAAGAGATACGCAGTATTTT
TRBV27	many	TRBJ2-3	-	CASTTRGSTDTQYF	TGTGCCAGCACCACCCGCGGTAGCACAGATACGCAGTATTTT
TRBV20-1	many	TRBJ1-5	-	CSARDRRGGPQPQHF	TGCAGTGCTAGAGATCGCAGGGGCGGGCCTCAGCCCCAGCATTTT
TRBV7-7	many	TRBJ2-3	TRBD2	CASSFSHGSGGATDTQYF	TGTGCCAGCAGCTTTAGTCATGGCAGCGGGGGGGCCACAGATACGCAGTATTTT
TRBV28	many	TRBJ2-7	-	CASGGILLGEQYF	TGTGCCAGCGGGGGGATCCTACTGGGCGAGCAGTACTTC
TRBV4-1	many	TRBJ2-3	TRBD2	CASSQGIERGGGADTQYF	TGCGCCAGCAGCCAAGGGATTGAGCGGGGGGGCGGAGCAGATACGCAGTATTTT
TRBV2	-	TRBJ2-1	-	CATSLNNEQFF	TGTGCCACCTCACTGAACAATGAGCAGTTCTTC
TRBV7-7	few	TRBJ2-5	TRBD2	CASSSGLAGQETQYF	TGTGCTAGCAGTTCGGGACTAGCGGGACAAGAGACCCAGTACTTC
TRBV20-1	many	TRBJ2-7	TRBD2	CSARPARLAGGDEQYF	TGCAGTGCTAGACCGGCTAGACTAGCGGGAGGAGACGAGCAGTACTTC
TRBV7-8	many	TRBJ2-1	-	CASSLVRLDNNEQFF	TGTGCCAGCAGCTTAGTTAGGCTCGATAACAATGAGCAGTTCTTC
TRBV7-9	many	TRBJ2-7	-	CASSLGSTEEYF	TGTGCCAGCAGCTTGGGTAGCACTGAGGAGTACTTC
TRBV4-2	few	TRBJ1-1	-	CASSQDPSVAGTEAFF	TGTGCCAGCAGCCAAGACCCAAGTGTGGCGGGGACTGAAGCTTTCTTT
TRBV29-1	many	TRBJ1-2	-	CSVGTTAYYGYTF	TGCAGCGTTGGGACTACAGCATACTATGGCTACACCTTC
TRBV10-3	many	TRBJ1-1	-	CAISEGIGEAFF	TGTGCCATCAGCGAGGGCATCGGTGAAGCTTTCTTT
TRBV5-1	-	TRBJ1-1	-	CASSERGQYTEAFF	TGCGCCAGCAGCGAGAGGGGCCAATACACTGAAGCTTTCTTT
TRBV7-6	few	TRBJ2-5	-	CASSLASWNFQETQYF	TGTGCCAGCAGCTTAGCGAGTTGGAACTTTCAAGAGACCCAGTACTTC
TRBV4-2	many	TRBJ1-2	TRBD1	CASSRGQEDYGYTF	TGTGCCAGCAGCCGCGGACAGGAAGACTATGGCTACACCTTC
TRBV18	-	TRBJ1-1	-	CASSLYSGKLGNTEAFF	TGTGCCAGCTCACTCTACTCAGGAAAACTAGGGAACACTGAAGCTTTCTTT
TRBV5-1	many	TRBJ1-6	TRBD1	CASSSGQGYSPLHF	TGCGCCAGCAGCTCGGGACAGGGGTATTCACCCCTCCACTTT
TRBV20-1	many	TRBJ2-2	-	CSAWASRTGELFF	TGCAGTGCTTGGGCCTCGCGTACCGGGGAGCTGTTTTTT
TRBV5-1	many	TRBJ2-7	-	CASSLVGGHDEQYF	TGCGCCAGCAGCTTGGTCGGTGGCCACGACGAGCAGTACTTC
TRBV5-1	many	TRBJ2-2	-	CASSLGATNTGELFF	TGCGCCAGCAGCTTAGGGGCTACTAACACCGGGGAGCTGTTTTTT
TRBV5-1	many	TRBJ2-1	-	CASSLGLSEQFF	TGCGCCAGCAGCTTGGGACTTTCCGAGCAGTTCTTC
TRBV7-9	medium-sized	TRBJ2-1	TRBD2	CASSAMGAGGGYNEQFF	TGTGCCAGCAGCGCCATGGGAGCGGGAGGGGGATACAATGAGCAGTTCTTC
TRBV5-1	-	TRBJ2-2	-	CASSHQGGTGELFF	TGCGCCAGCAGTCATCAGGGGGGGACCGGGGAGCTGTTTTTT
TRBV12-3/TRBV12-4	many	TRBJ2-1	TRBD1	CASRYLTGEEDNEQFF	TGTGCCAGCAGATACTTGACAGGGGAGGAGGACAATGAGCAGTTCTTC
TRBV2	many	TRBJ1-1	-	CASRGARVVYTEAFF	TGTGCCAGCAGGGGGGCCCGGGTGGTATACACTGAAGCTTTCTTT
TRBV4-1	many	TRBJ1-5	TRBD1	CASSQEQGVGNQPQHF	TGCGCCAGCAGCCAAGAGCAGGGGGTGGGCAATCAGCCCCAGCATTTT
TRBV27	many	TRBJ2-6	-	CARKDSANSGANVLTF	TGTGCCAGGAAGGACAGTGCGAACTCTGGGGCCAACGTCCTGACTTTC
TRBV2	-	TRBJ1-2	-	CASSTGVGDPNYGYTF	TGTGCCAGTTCTACAGGCGTAGGCGATCCTAACTATGGCTACACCTTC
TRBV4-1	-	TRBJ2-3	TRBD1	CASSGTGTKADTQYF	TGCGCCAGCAGTGGGACAGGGACAAAGGCAGATACGCAGTATTTT
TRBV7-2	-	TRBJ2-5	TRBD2	CASSLRLAGQETQYF	TGTGCCAGCAGCTTACGACTAGCGGGACAAGAGACCCAGTACTTC
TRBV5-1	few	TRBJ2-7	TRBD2	CASRNLAGEQYF	TGCGCCAGCAGGAATCTAGCGGGCGAGCAGTACTTC
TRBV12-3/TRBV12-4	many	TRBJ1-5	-	CASRDRNSQPQNF	TGTGCCAGCAGGGACAGAAACAGTCAGCCCCAGAATTTT
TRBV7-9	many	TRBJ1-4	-	CASSRGTDNEKLFF	TGTGCCAGCAGCCGCGGGACGGACAATGAAAAACTGTTTTTT
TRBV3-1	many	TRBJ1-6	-	CASSQDGGQDSPLNF	TGTGCCAGCAGCCAAGATGGGGGGCAAGATTCACCCCTCAACTTT
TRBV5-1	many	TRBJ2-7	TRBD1	CASGPDRSYEQYF	TGCGCCAGCGGACCGGACAGGTCCTACGAGCAGTACTTC
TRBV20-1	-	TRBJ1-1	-	CSARVTGRRAEAFF	TGCAGTGCTAGAGTAACAGGGAGGAGGGCTGAAGCTTTCTTT
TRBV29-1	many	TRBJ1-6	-	CSVMGESNSPLHF	TGCAGCGTCATGGGGGAGAGTAATTCACCCCTCCACTTT
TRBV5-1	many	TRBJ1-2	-	CASSLELGVVGYTF	TGCGCCAGCAGCTTAGAACTGGGTGTGGTTGGCTACACCTTC
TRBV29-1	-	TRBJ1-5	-	CSKASDIQPQNF	TGCAGCAAAGCTAGTGATATTCAGCCCCAGAATTTT
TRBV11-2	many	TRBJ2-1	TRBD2	CASRQWGTSLRNEQFF	TGTGCCAGCAGACAGTGGGGGACTAGTTTACGCAATGAGCAGTTCTTC
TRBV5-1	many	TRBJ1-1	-	CASSLASFGTEAFF	TGCGCCAGCAGCTTGGCCTCTTTCGGGACAGAAGCTTTCTTT
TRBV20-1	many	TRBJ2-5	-	CSARDVLWGETQYF	TGCAGTGCTAGAGATGTCCTTTGGGGAGAGACCCAGTACTTC
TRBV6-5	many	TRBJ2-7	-	CASSATDYEQYF	TGTGCCAGCAGCGCAACCGACTACGAGCAGTACTTC
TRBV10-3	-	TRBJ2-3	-	CAVRLRGTDTQYF	TGTGCCGTACGGTTGCGGGGCACAGATACGCAGTATTTT